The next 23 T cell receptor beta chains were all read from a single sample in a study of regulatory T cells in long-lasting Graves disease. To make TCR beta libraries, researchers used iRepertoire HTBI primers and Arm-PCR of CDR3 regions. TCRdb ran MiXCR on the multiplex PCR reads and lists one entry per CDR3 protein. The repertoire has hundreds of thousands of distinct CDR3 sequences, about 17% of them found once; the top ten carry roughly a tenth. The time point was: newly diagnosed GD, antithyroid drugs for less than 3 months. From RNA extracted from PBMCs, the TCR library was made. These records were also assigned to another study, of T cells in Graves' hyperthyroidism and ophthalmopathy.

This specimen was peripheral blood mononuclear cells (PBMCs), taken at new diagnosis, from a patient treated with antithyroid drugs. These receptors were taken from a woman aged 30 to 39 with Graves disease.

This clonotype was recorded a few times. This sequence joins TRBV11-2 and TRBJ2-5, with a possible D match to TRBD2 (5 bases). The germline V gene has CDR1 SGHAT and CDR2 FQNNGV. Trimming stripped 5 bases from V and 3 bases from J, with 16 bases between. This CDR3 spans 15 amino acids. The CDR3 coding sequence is TGTGCCAGCAGCCCCTTTTTAGCGAGTGAAGAGACCCAGTACTTC. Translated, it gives CASSPFLASEETQYF.

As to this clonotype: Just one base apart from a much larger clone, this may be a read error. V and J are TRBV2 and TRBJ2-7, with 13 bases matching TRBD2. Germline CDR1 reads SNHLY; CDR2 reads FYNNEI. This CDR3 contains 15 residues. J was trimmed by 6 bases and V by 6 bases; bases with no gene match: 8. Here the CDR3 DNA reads TGTGCCAGCAGACGGACTAGCGGGAGTATCTGCGAGCAGTACTTC. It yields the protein CASRRTSGSICEQYF.

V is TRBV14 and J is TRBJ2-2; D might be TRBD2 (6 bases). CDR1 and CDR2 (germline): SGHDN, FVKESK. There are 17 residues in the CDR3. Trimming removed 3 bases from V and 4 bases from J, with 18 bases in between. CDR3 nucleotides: TGTGCCAGCAGCCAGGAACTTGTGTGGGAGGCCACCGGGGAGCTGTTTTTT. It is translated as CASSQELVWEATGELFF.

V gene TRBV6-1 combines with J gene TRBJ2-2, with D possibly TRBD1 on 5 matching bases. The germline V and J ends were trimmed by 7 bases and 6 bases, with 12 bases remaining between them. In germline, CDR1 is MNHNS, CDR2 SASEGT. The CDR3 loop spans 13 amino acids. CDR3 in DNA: TGTGCCAGCATTGCCCAGGGTTCCGGGGAGCTGTTTTTT. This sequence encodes CASIAQGSGELFF.

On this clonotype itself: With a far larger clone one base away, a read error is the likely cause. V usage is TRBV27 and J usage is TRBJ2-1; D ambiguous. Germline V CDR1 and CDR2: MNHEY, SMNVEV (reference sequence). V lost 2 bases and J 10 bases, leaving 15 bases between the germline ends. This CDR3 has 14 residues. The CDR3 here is CASSLQGPPREQFF. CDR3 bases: TGTGCCAGCAGTTTACAAGGGCCCCCTAGGGAGCAGTTCTTC.

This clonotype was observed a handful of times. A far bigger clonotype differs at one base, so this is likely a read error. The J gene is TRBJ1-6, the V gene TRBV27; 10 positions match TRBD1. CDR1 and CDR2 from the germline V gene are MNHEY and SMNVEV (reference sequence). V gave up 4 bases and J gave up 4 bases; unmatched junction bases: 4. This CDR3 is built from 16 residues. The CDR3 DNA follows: TGTGCCAGCAGTTCCCGGGACAGGGGATATAATTCACCCCTCCACTTT. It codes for CASSSRDRGYNSPLHF.

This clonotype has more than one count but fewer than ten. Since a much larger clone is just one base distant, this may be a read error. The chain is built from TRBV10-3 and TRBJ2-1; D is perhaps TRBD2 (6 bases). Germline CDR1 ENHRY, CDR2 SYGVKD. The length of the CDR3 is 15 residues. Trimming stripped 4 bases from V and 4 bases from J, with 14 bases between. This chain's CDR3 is CAISVTSRDYNEQFF. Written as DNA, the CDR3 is TGTGCCATCAGTGTCACTAGCAGGGATTACAATGAGCAGTTCTTC.

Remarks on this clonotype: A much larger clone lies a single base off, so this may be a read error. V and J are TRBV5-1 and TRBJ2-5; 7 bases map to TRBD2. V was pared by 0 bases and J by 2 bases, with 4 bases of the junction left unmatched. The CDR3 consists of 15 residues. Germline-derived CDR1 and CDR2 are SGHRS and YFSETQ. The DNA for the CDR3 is TGCGCCAGCAGCTTGGACGCTAGCGGACAAGAGACCCAGTACTTC. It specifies CASSLDASGQETQYF.

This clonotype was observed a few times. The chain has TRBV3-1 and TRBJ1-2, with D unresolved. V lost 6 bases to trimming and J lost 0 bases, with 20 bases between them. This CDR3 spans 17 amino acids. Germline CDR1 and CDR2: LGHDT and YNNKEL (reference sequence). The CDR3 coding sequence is TGTGCCAGCAGGGGAAGACTGAACAACCCTACTAACTATGGCTACACCTTC. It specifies CASRGRLNNPTNYGYTF.

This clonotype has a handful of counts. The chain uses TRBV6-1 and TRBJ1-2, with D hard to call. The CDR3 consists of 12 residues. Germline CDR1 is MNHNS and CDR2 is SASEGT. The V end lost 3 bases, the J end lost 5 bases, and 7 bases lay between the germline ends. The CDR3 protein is CASSDLGYGYTF. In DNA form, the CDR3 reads TGTGCCAGCAGTGACCTCGGATATGGCTACACCTTC.

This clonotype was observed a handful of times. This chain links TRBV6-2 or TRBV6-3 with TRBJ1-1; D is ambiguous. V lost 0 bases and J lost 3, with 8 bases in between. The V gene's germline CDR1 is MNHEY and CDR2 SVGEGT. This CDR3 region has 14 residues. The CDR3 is CASSYSSLDTEAFF. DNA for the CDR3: TGTGCCAGCAGTTACTCTAGCCTAGACACTGAAGCTTTCTTT.

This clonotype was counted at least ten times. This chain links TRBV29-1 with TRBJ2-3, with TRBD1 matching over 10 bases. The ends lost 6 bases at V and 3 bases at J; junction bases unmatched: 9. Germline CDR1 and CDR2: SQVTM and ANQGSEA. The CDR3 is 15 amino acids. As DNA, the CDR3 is TGCAGCGTAGTCCGGGGGACAGGGGTAACAGATACGCAGTATTTT. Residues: CSVVRGTGVTDTQYF.

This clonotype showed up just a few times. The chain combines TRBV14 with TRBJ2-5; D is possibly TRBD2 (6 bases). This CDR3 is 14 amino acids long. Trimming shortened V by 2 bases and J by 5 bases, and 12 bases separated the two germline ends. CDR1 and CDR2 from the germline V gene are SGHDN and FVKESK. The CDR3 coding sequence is TGTGCCAGCAGCCAACTGACTAGAGTGGAGACCCAGTACTTC. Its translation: CASSQLTRVETQYF.

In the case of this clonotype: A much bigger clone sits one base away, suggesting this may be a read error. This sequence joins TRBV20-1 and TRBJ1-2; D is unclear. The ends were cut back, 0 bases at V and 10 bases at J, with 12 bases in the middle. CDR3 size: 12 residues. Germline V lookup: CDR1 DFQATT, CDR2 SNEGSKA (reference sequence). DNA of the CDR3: TGCAGTGCTAGAGATCGAACAGTCGACTACACCTTC. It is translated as CSARDRTVDYTF.

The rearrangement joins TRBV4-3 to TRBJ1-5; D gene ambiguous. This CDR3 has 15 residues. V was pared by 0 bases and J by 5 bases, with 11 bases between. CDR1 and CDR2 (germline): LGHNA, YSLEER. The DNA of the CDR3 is TGCGCCAGCAGCCAAGATAAGGGAACCTATCAGCCCCAGCATTTT. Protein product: CASSQDKGTYQPQHF.

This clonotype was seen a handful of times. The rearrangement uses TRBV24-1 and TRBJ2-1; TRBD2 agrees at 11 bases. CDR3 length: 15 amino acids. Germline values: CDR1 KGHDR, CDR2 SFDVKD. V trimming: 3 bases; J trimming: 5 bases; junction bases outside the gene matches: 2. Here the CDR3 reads CATSDRTSGHNEQFF. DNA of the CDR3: TGTGCCACCAGTGATCGGACTAGCGGGCACAATGAGCAGTTCTTC.

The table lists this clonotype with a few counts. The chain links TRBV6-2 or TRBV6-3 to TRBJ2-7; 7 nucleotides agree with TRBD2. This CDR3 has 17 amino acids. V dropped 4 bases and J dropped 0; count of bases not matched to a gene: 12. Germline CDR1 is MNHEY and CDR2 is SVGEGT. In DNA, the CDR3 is TGTGCCAGCAGTTTGACTGTGCTAGCGGAGAGCTCCTACGAGCAGTACTTC. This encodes CASSLTVLAESSYEQYF.

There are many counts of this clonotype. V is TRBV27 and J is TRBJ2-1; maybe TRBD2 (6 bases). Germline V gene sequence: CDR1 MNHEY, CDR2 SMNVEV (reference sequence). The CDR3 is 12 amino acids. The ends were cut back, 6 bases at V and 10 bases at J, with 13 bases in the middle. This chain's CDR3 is CASSLVGGEQFF. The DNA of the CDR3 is TGTGCCAGCAGCTTGGTCGGGGGAGAGCAGTTCTTC.

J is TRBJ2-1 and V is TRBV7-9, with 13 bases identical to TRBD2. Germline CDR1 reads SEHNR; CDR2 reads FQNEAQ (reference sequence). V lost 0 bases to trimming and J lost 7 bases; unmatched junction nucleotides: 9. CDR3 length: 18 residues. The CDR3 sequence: CASSLAPGTSGIFNEQFF. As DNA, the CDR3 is TGTGCCAGCAGCTTAGCCCCCGGGACTAGCGGGATATTTAATGAGCAGTTCTTC.

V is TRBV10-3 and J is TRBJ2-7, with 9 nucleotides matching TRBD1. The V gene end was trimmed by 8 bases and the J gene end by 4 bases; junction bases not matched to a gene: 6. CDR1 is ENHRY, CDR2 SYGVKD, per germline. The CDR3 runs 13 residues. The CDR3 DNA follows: TGTGCCATCCGGACAGGGGAAGGGTACGAGCAGTACTTC. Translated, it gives CAIRTGEGYEQYF.

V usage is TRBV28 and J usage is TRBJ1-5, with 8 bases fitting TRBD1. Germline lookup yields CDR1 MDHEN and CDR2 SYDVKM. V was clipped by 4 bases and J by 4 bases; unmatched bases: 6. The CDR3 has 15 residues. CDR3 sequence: CASSSVTGGNQPQHF. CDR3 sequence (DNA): TGTGCCAGCAGTTCCGTCACAGGGGGGAATCAGCCCCAGCATTTT.

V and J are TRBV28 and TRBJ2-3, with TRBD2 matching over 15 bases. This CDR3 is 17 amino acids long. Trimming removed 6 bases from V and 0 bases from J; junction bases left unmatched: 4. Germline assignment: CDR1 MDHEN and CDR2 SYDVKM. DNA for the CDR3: TGTGCCAGCAGCGGGACTAGCGGGAGGTCTAGCACAGATACGCAGTATTTT. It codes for CASSGTSGRSSTDTQYF.

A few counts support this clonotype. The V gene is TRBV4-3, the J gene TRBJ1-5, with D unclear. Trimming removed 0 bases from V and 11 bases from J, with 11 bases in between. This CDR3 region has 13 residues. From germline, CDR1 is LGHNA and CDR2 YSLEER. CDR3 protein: CASSQEMGRAQHF. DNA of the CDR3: TGCGCCAGCAGCCAAGAGATGGGTAGGGCCCAGCATTTT.